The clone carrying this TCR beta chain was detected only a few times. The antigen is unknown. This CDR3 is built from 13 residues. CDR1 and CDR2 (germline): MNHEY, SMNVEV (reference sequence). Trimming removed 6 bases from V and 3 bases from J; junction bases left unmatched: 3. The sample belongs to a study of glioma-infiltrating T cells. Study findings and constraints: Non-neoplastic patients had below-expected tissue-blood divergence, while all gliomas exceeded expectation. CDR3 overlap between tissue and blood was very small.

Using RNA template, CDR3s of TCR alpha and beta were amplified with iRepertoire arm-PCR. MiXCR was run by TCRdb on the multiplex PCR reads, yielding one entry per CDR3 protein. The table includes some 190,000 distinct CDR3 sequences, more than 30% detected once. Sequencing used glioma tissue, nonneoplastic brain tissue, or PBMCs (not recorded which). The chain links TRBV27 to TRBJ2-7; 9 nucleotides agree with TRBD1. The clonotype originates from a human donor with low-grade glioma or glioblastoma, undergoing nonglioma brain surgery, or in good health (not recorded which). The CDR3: CASRPGQGYEQYF. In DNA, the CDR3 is TGTGCCAGCAGACCGGGACAGGGCTACGAGCAGTACTTC.